This T cell receptor (beta chain) came from a study of blood T cell repertoires in COVID-19. The CDR3 contains 14 residues. Germline CDR1 GTSNPN, CDR2 SVGIG (reference sequence). The ends lost 5 bases at V and 4 bases at J; junction bases unmatched: 7. Assay used: immunoSEQ multiplex PCR; TCRdb lists only in-frame clones, some missing. This sample yields 150,000 to 200,000 clones, of which approximately 82% are seen a single time; approximately 14% belongs to the top ten. Donors in Cohort 3 counted as recovered after two negative PCRs, clearance, or symptom resolution. The sample consisted of PBMCs or T cells enriched from blood (not recorded which). The chain uses TRBV30 and TRBJ2-7; 11 bases map to TRBD1. The clonotype comes from a man in his fifties who had recovered from COVID-19. CDR3 amino acids: CAWGGQGGPYEQYF. CDR3 sequence (DNA): TGTGCCTGGGGGGGACAGGGGGGTCCTTACGAGCAGTACTTC.